This passage covers 26 T cell receptor beta chains from one sample sequenced in a study of PD-1 blockade in classical Hodgkin lymphoma. Specified time point: newly diagnosed, previously untreated cHL patient sample. The authors purified CD4+ T cells from thawed PBMCs by magnetic negative selection. The table came from immunoSEQ multiplex PCR; TCRdb's copy has only in-frame clones and leaves some out. This table holds approximately 16,000 clones, about 82% found once. The sample taken for sequencing was CD4+ T cells from blood. The source of these receptors is a human donor with classical Hodgkin lymphoma.

The V and J genes are TRBV11-2 and TRBJ1-1, with TRBD1 matching 7 bases. The germline CDR1 and CDR2 sequences are SGHAT and FQNNGV. Losses at the gene ends were 1 base for V and 6 bases for J; bases not matched to a gene: 14. The CDR3 totals 17 residues. CDR3: CASSLVWNPDRKAEAFF. DNA for the CDR3: TGTGCCAGCAGCTTAGTATGGAATCCGGACAGGAAGGCTGAAGCTTTCTTT.

J is TRBJ2-2 and V is TRBV11-2; D is uncertain. The CDR3 loop spans 13 amino acids. With 6 bases removed from V and 0 bases from J, the gap between germline ends came to 5 bases. The germline CDR1 and CDR2 sequences are SGHAT and FQNNGV. The CDR3 region has the DNA TGTGCCAGCAGTCCATCGAACACCGGGGAGCTGTTTTTT. Its protein is CASSPSNTGELFF. Using reference TRBV11-2 and TRBJ2-2 for the parts outside the CDR3, the full variable domain is EAGVAQSPRYKIIEKRQSVAFWCNPISGHATLYWYQQILGQGPKLLIQFQNNGVVDDSQLPKDRFSAERLKGVDSTLKIQPAKLEDSAVYLCASSPSNTGELFFGEGSRLTVL.

A few counts support this clone. V is TRBV15 and J is TRBJ2-5, with D uncertain. This CDR3 has 17 residues. Between the trimmed V and J ends, which lost 1 base and 5 bases, there was a span of 20 bases. The V gene's germline CDR1 is LNHNV and CDR2 YYDKDF (reference sequence). DNA for the CDR3: TGTGCCACCAGCAGAGGTCATGGAGCAGGTGATCTCGAGACCCAGTACTTC. This codes for CATSRGHGAGDLETQYF.

This chain joins TRBV15 and TRBJ2-7; D is perhaps TRBD2 (5 bases). The CDR3 sequence is 13 residues long. In germline, CDR1 is LNHNV, CDR2 YYDKDF (reference sequence). The V end lost 5 bases, the J end lost 0 bases, and 8 bases lay between the germline ends. CDR3 coding DNA: TGTGCCACCAGCCGAGGGCCCTCCTACGAGCAGTACTTC. This codes for CATSRGPSYEQYF.

This chain connects TRBV6-1 to TRBJ2-3; 7 nucleotides match TRBD1. The CDR3 totals 18 residues. After removal of 3 bases from V and 0 bases from J, the junction contained 12 bases not matched to a gene. Germline assignment: CDR1 MNHNS and CDR2 SASEGT. The CDR3 DNA follows: TGTGCCAGCAGTGAGTTCCCGTTCTCGACAGGGAGCACAGATACGCAGTATTTT. Its translation: CASSEFPFSTGSTDTQYF.

V is TRBV7-2 and J is TRBJ2-1, with 11 bases aligning to TRBD2. Germline trimming cut 3 bases from V and 4 bases from J; bases unmatched to any gene: 5. Germline loops: CDR1 SGHTA, CDR2 FQGNSA. The CDR3 is 16 amino acids. CDR3 loop: CASSFPGTSGYNEQFF. CDR3 DNA sequence: TGTGCCAGCAGCTTCCCCGGGACTAGCGGTTACAATGAGCAGTTCTTC.

In this sample, this clone turned up once. The rearrangement links TRBV28 to TRBJ1-4, with D perhaps TRBD1 (5 bases). Germline CDR1 and CDR2: MDHEN and SYDVKM. Trimming took 5 bases from V and 0 from J, leaving 10 bases between them. There are 15 residues in the CDR3. Here the CDR3 reads CASSDYRSTNEKLFF. The CDR3 DNA sequence: TGTGCCAGCAGTGATTACAGGTCAACTAATGAAAAACTGTTTTTT.

This chain links TRBV25-1 with TRBJ1-2; possible D gene TRBD1, 5 bases. The germline V gene encodes CDR1 MGHDK and CDR2 SYGVNS. Trimming stripped 6 bases from V and 3 bases from J, with 14 bases between. The CDR3 totals 14 residues. The CDR3 protein is CASRSSGTYYGYTF. The CDR3 DNA is TGTGCCAGCAGATCTTCCGGGACTTACTATGGCTACACCTTC.

The chain couples TRBV28 to TRBJ2-7, with 9 positions matching TRBD1. Germline V CDR1 and CDR2: MDHEN, SYDVKM. The ends lost 6 bases at V and 5 bases at J; junction bases unmatched: 14. CDR3 length: 16 amino acids. Written as DNA, the CDR3 is TGTGCCAGCAGGCCCCCAATAGGGACAGGGTCCAACGAGCAGTACTTC. It yields the protein CASRPPIGTGSNEQYF.

This chain connects TRBV7-2 to TRBJ2-3; D is undetermined. This CDR3 is 14 amino acids long. V dropped 1 base and J dropped 3 bases, with 8 bases sitting between them. Per the germline V gene, CDR1 is SGHTA and CDR2 is FQGNSA. The CDR3, as DNA: TGTGCCAGCAGCTTAGGTTTTACAACAGATACGCAGTATTTT. It is translated as CASSLGFTTDTQYF.

The chain uses TRBV18 and TRBJ2-3; a possible D gene is TRBD2 (6 bases). CDR1 KGHSH and CDR2 LQKENI come from the germline V gene. The CDR3 has 16 amino acids. V was pared by 3 bases and J by 0 bases, with 13 bases between. DNA for the CDR3: TGTGCCAGCTCACCGGTTCTGGGGACTAGCACAGATACGCAGTATTTT. Translation: CASSPVLGTSTDTQYF.

V and J are TRBV2 and TRBJ1-4; D is possibly TRBD1 (6 bases). CDR3 length: 15 residues. Trimming took off 5 bases at V and 5 bases at J, with 15 bases between the two ends. The germline V gene encodes CDR1 SNHLY and CDR2 FYNNEI. The CDR3 sequence is CASSPDRRANEKLFF. DNA of the CDR3: TGTGCCAGCAGTCCAGACAGGAGGGCGAATGAAAAACTGTTTTTT.

V usage is TRBV5-5 and J usage is TRBJ2-4, with 7 bases identical to TRBD2. The CDR3 runs to 20 residues. V shed 3 bases, J shed 1 base, and the junction held 19 bases outside the gene matches. Per the germline V gene, CDR1 is SGHKS and CDR2 is YYEKEE (reference sequence). The CDR3 DNA sequence: TGTGCCAGCAGCTCAGGTGCCGGGGCGGGAGATATGAACGCCAAAAACATTCAGTACTTC. Amino acids: CASSSGAGAGDMNAKNIQYF.

The V call is TRBV29-1, the J call TRBJ2-5; D may be TRBD1 or TRBD2 (5 bases each). The germline gives CDR1 SQVTM, CDR2 ANQGSEA. The CDR3 sequence is 14 residues long. V was shortened by 3 bases and J by 5 bases, with 16 bases between the two germline ends. The CDR3 DNA reads TGCAGCGTTGAGGAAGCTCGACAGCGGGAGACCCAGTACTTC. Protein: CSVEEARQRETQYF.

The chain couples TRBV19 to TRBJ2-7, with D perhaps TRBD2 (6 bases). Trimming stripped 1 base from V and 6 bases from J, with 16 bases between. Per germline, CDR1 LNHDA and CDR2 SQIVND (reference sequence). CDR3 length: 15 amino acids. The CDR3 here is CASSIGYGGFGEQYF. The DNA of the CDR3 is TGTGCCAGTAGTATAGGGTACGGGGGTTTTGGCGAGCAGTACTTC.

This chain joins TRBV19 and TRBJ2-7, with 12 bases identical to TRBD2. Germline lookup yields CDR1 LNHDA and CDR2 SQIVND (reference sequence). Trimming at V came to 8 bases and at J to 2 bases, leaving 10 bases not matched to a gene. The CDR3 spans 16 residues. The CDR3 here is CASSPNLAGGPYEQYF. The CDR3 nucleotides are TGTGCCAGTTCCCCTAACCTAGCGGGAGGGCCCTACGAGCAGTACTTC.

The chain links TRBV5-1 to TRBJ1-2; no clear D. Germline CDR1 is SGHRS and CDR2 is YFSETQ. CDR3 length equals 17 residues. The germline V and J ends were trimmed by 4 bases and 10 bases, with 29 bases remaining between them. Here the CDR3 reads CASSAEVSAFSTLPYTF. The CDR3 coding sequence is TGCGCCAGCAGCGCGGAAGTCTCTGCGTTCTCCACACTCCCCTACACCTTC.

The V call is TRBV10-3, the J call TRBJ2-2; TRBD2 matches 9 bases. CDR1 is ENHRY, CDR2 SYGVKD, per germline. The V segment lost 0 bases and the J segment 0 bases; nucleotides outside the gene matches: 2. This CDR3 is 17 amino acids long. CDR3 protein: CAISESSGSTNTGELFF. The DNA of the CDR3 is TGTGCCATCAGTGAGTCTAGCGGGAGTACGAACACCGGGGAGCTGTTTTTT.

The rearrangement uses TRBV27 and TRBJ2-7; TRBD2 aligns across 11 bases. V trimming: 7 bases; J trimming: 3 bases; junction bases outside the gene matches: 2. The CDR3 sequence is 13 residues long. Per germline, CDR1 MNHEY and CDR2 SMNVEV (reference sequence). CDR3 residues: CASTTSGSYEQYF. In DNA, the CDR3 is TGTGCCAGCACCACTAGCGGGAGCTACGAGCAGTACTTC.

The chain couples TRBV25-1 to TRBJ2-2; tentative D call: TRBD2 (6 bases). The CDR3 consists of 12 residues. V was shortened by 8 bases and J by 6 bases, with 10 bases between the two germline ends. Germline V gene sequence: CDR1 MGHDK, CDR2 SYGVNS. This chain's CDR3 is CASGGTAGELFF. The CDR3 DNA is TGTGCCAGCGGCGGGACCGCCGGGGAGCTGTTTTTT.

The CDR3 here is CASSSMQTGGNEQFF. CDR3 DNA sequence: TGTGCCAGCAGCTCTATGCAGACAGGTGGCAATGAGCAGTTCTTC. This chain connects TRBV7-2 to TRBJ2-1; D perhaps matches TRBD1 (6 bases). V was pared by 4 bases and J by 6 bases, with 16 bases between. Germline-derived CDR1 and CDR2 are SGHTA and FQGNSA. The CDR3 covers 15 residues. Using reference TRBV7-2 and TRBJ2-1 for the parts outside the CDR3, the full variable domain is GAGVSQSPSNKVTEKGKDVELRCDPISGHTALYWYRQSLGQGLEFLIYFQGNSAPDKSGLPSDRFSAERTGGSVSTLTIQRTQQEDSAVYLCASSSMQTGGNEQFFGPGTRLTVL.

This chain uses TRBV4-3 with TRBJ2-4, with 15 bases lining up with TRBD2. The CDR3 loop spans 16 amino acids. The ends lost 4 bases at V and 6 bases at J; junction bases unmatched: 4. Per the germline V gene, CDR1 is LGHNA and CDR2 is YSLEER. Here the CDR3 reads CASSLGLAGGVNIQYF. In DNA form, the CDR3 reads TGCGCCAGCAGCCTGGGACTAGCGGGAGGTGTAAACATTCAGTACTTC.

CDR3 nucleotides: TGTGCCATCAGTGTCGAAGAGTCAGGCGAGCAGTACTTC. It codes for CAISVEESGEQYF. The chain combines TRBV10-3 with TRBJ2-7; D is unresolved. Trimming left V 4 bases short and J 6 bases short, with 13 bases between. Germline lookup yields CDR1 ENHRY and CDR2 SYGVKD. CDR3 size: 13 residues.

In this sample, this clone turned up a few times. The chain carries TRBV27 and TRBJ2-7; TRBD1 agrees at 8 bases. The germline V gene encodes CDR1 MNHEY and CDR2 SMNVEV (reference sequence). With 3 bases clipped from V and 6 bases from J, the junction kept 10 bases outside the gene matches. The CDR3 spans 15 residues. CDR3 in amino acids: CASSFRDRTLGEQYF. CDR3 in DNA: TGTGCCAGCAGTTTTCGGGACAGGACCCTTGGCGAGCAGTACTTC.

The chain combines TRBV10-3 with TRBJ2-5; no reliable D call. CDR3 length equals 13 residues. CDR1 and CDR2 from the germline V gene are ENHRY and SYGVKD. V was cut by 3 bases and J by 4 bases, with 9 bases left in between. The CDR3 nucleotides are TGTGCCATCAGTGATGACCAACGAGAGACCCAGTACTTC. Its protein product is CAISDDQRETQYF.

The gene calls are TRBV28 and TRBJ2-7; 9 nucleotides line up with TRBD2. Looked up from germline, CDR1 is MDHEN and CDR2 is SYDVKM. The CDR3 extends over 14 amino acids. V trimming: 6 bases; J trimming: 7 bases; junction bases outside the gene matches: 10. The CDR3 nucleotides are TGTGCCAGCAGGACCGGGACTAGCCCGAGGGAGCAGTACTTC. Its protein is CASRTGTSPREQYF.